The 28 T cell receptor beta chains presented below share a single source sample, sequenced in a study of control samples from healthy donors and cancer patients. Sequenced by immunoSEQ multiplex PCR; TCRdb stores in-frame clones only, minus some. Counted here are approximately 94,000 clones, roughly nine tenths occurring once; the ten biggest clones make up roughly 0.92%. Sequencing input: blood. Receptors were obtained from a woman aged 30 to 39 in good health.

This sequence joins TRBV5-1 and TRBJ2-3; no firm D call. Germline CDR1 and CDR2: SGHRS and YFSETQ. The CDR3 totals 16 residues. V shed 0 bases and J shed 2 bases, with 13 bases lying between them. CDR3 DNA: TGCGCCAGCAGCTTGGAGGCCTCAACCCCCACAGATACGCAGTATTTT. Its protein product is CASSLEASTPTDTQYF. Using reference TRBV5-1 and TRBJ2-3 for the parts outside the CDR3, the full variable domain is KAGVTQTPRYLIKTRGQQVTLSCSPISGHRSVSWYQQTPGQGLQFLFEYFSETQRNKGNFPGRFSGRQFSNSRSEMNVSTLELGDSALYLCASSLEASTPTDTQYFGPGTRLTVL.

The rearrangement joins TRBV20-1 to TRBJ1-6; D gene unclear. V was pared by 3 bases and J by 4 bases, with 7 bases between. CDR1 DFQATT and CDR2 SNEGSKA come from the germline V gene (reference sequence). The CDR3 runs to 13 residues. CDR3: CSASQQYNSPLHF. In DNA form, the CDR3 reads TGCAGTGCTAGTCAGCAGTATAATTCACCCCTCCACTTT.

V is TRBV3-1 (or the pseudogene TRBV3-2) and J is TRBJ2-6; D gene unclear. V gave up 1 base and J gave up 0 bases, with 4 bases separating them. The CDR3 sequence is 15 residues long. CDR1 and CDR2 from the germline V gene are LGHDT and YNNKEL (reference sequence). In DNA form, the CDR3 reads TGTGCCAGCAGCCAAGCAAGCTCTGGGGCCAACGTCCTGACTTTC. It codes for CASSQASSGANVLTF.

CDR3 protein: CASSLDLAGGREQYF. Here the CDR3 DNA reads TGCGCCAGCAGCTTGGATCTAGCGGGAGGCAGGGAGCAGTACTTC. The chain employs TRBV5-1 and TRBJ2-7, with 11 bases fitting TRBD2. The germline V gene encodes CDR1 SGHRS and CDR2 YFSETQ. The CDR3 totals 15 residues. The ends lost 0 bases at V and 7 bases at J; junction bases unmatched: 6.

Only one count was recorded for this clone. The genes are TRBV30 and TRBJ1-2; possibly TRBD1 for D (6 bases). Germline V gene data show CDR1 as GTSNPN and CDR2 as SVGIG (reference sequence). The CDR3 covers 14 residues. The V and J ends lost 3 bases and 4 bases respectively, with 15 bases between them. The CDR3 DNA reads TGTGCCTGGAGGGAGGGGGGGCGCGGCTATGGCTACACCTTC. Translation: CAWREGGRGYGYTF.

This clone has just a few counts. The chain links TRBV15 to TRBJ2-1; 7 bases align to TRBD2. Germline values: CDR1 LNHNV, CDR2 YYDKDF (reference sequence). The CDR3 has 15 residues. V lost 1 base to trimming and J lost 7 bases; unmatched junction nucleotides: 7. DNA of the CDR3: TGTGCCACCAGCAGAGTAGCCCGGGAGGTGAATGAGCAGTTCTTC. It is translated as CATSRVAREVNEQFF.

This chain links TRBV4-1 with TRBJ2-7; 8 positions agree with TRBD1. The germline V gene has CDR1 MGHRA and CDR2 YSYEKL. Trimming took 4 bases from V and 4 from J; bases not matched to a gene: 15. The CDR3 runs 17 residues. The CDR3 DNA reads as TGCGCCAGCAGCCGGGGGGAGCGGACAGGGCTGTTATACGAGCAGTACTTC. Translating gives CASSRGERTGLLYEQYF.

The chain couples TRBV30 to TRBJ2-7; D remains ambiguous. With 2 bases removed from V and 5 bases from J, the gap between germline ends came to 13 bases. Germline CDR1 GTSNPN, CDR2 SVGIG (reference sequence). The CDR3 spans 13 residues. The CDR3 here is CAWSLQSLHEQYF. The CDR3, as DNA: TGTGCCTGGAGTCTTCAGAGCTTGCACGAGCAGTACTTC.

A single count supports this clone. J is TRBJ1-2 and V is TRBV29-1, with TRBD1 matching over 7 bases. Looked up from germline, CDR1 is SQVTM and CDR2 is ANQGSEA. J lost 0 bases, V lost 0 bases, and 4 bases had no gene match. The CDR3 is 15 amino acids. CDR3 amino acids: CSVEEGTASNYGYTF. Written as DNA, the CDR3 is TGCAGCGTTGAAGAAGGGACAGCCTCTAACTATGGCTACACCTTC. Full variable domain (outside the CDR3, taken from reference TRBV29-1 and TRBJ1-2): SAVISQKPSRDICQRGTSLTIQCQVDSQVTMMFWYRQQPGQSLTLIATANQGSEATYESGFVIDKFPISRPNLTFSTLTVSNMSPEDSSIYLCSVEEGTASNYGYTFGSGTRLTVV.

V is TRBV6-5 and J is TRBJ1-6; D remains unclear. This CDR3 is 14 amino acids long. The V end was cut by 2 bases, the J end by 4 bases, with 6 bases between. From germline, CDR1 is MNHEY and CDR2 SVGAGI. Here the CDR3 reads CASSYGRYNSPLHF. Written as DNA, the CDR3 is TGTGCCAGCAGTTACGGGCGGTATAATTCACCCCTCCACTTT.

The gene calls are TRBV7-3 and TRBJ2-5; possible D gene TRBD1, 5 bases. This CDR3 region has 14 residues. From germline, CDR1 is SGHTA and CDR2 FQGTGA. V lost 2 bases and J lost 4, with 11 bases in between. This CDR3 is CASSLAGHGETQYF. The CDR3 DNA reads as TGTGCCAGCAGCTTAGCAGGGCACGGAGAGACCCAGTACTTC. Full variable domain (remainder filled in from reference TRBV7-3 and TRBJ2-5): GAGVSQTPSNKVTEKGKYVELRCDPISGHTALYWYRQSLGQGPEFLIYFQGTGAADDSGLPNDRFFAVRPEGSVSTLKIQRTERGDSAVYLCASSLAGHGETQYFGPGTRLLVL.

The rearrangement links TRBV9 to TRBJ2-3; possible D gene TRBD2, 6 bases. The CDR3 totals 16 residues. Germline V gives CDR1 SGDLS, CDR2 YYNGEE. The V gene lost 0 bases and the J gene lost 1 base, with 12 bases spanning the gap. The CDR3 reads CASSVVGGEGTDTQYF. The CDR3 DNA reads as TGTGCCAGCAGCGTAGTGGGGGGAGAGGGCACAGATACGCAGTATTTT.

The chain is built from TRBV5-8 and TRBJ2-7; 13 bases map to TRBD2. Germline lookup yields CDR1 SGHTS and CDR2 YDEGEE. After removal of 3 bases from V and 3 bases from J, the junction contained 3 bases not matched to a gene. The length of the CDR3 is 15 residues. As DNA, the CDR3 is TGTGCCAGCAGCTCGGGACTAGCGGGACTCTACGAGCAGTACTTC. Translating gives CASSSGLAGLYEQYF.

This chain uses TRBV15 with TRBJ1-3; TRBD1 aligns across 7 bases. J was trimmed by 0 bases and V by 3 bases; bases with no gene match: 5. This CDR3 region has 16 residues. The germline CDR1 and CDR2 sequences are LNHNV and YYDKDF (reference sequence). CDR3: CATSSSGQLSGNTIYF. DNA for the CDR3: TGTGCCACCAGCAGTTCGGGACAGCTCTCTGGAAACACCATATATTTT.

This clone showed up just a few times. The chain combines TRBV7-3 with TRBJ2-2; D is unresolved. Per germline, CDR1 SGHTA and CDR2 FQGTGA. V dropped 1 base and J dropped 5 bases, with 5 bases sitting between them. The CDR3 runs to 13 residues. The CDR3 DNA is TGTGCCAGCAGCTTAATGGGAACCGGGGAGCTGTTTTTT. Translating it yields CASSLMGTGELFF. Combining the CDR3 with reference TRBV7-3 and TRBJ2-2 gives the whole variable domain GAGVSQTPSNKVTEKGKYVELRCDPISGHTALYWYRQSLGQGPEFLIYFQGTGAADDSGLPNDRFFAVRPEGSVSTLKIQRTERGDSAVYLCASSLMGTGELFFGEGSRLTVL.

This clone was detected once. The rearrangement joins TRBV13 to TRBJ2-3, with D uncertain. The CDR3 is made up of 13 amino acids. V lost 0 bases, J lost 3 bases, and 4 bases lay in between. The V gene's germline CDR1 is PRHDT and CDR2 FYEKMQ (reference sequence). The CDR3 region is CASSLGGTDTQYF. CDR3 DNA: TGTGCCAGCAGCTTAGGGGGAACAGATACGCAGTATTTT.

The rearrangement joins TRBV30 to TRBJ2-5; D gene uncertain. Germline V gives CDR1 GTSNPN, CDR2 SVGIG (reference sequence). The CDR3 runs to 11 residues. Trimming took 0 bases from V and 5 from J, leaving 4 bases between them. For the CDR3, the DNA is TGTGCCTGGAGTGTATCCGAGACCCAGTACTTC. Translated, it gives CAWSVSETQYF.

There are a few counts of this clone. This chain connects TRBV6-2 or TRBV6-3 to TRBJ2-7; 9 nucleotides align to TRBD2. Germline V lookup: CDR1 MNHEY, CDR2 SVGEGT. This CDR3 is built from 16 residues. The J segment lost 2 bases and the V segment lost 6 bases, leaving 11 bases of the junction unmatched. This CDR3 reads CASSPLGLASTYEQYF. The CDR3 bases are TGTGCCAGCAGCCCGTTAGGACTAGCGTCAACCTACGAGCAGTACTTC.

This clone was seen only a few times. The chain carries TRBV28 and TRBJ2-7, with TRBD2 matching 12 bases. CDR1 is MDHEN, CDR2 SYDVKM, per germline. V shed 1 base, J shed 2 bases, and the junction held 0 bases outside the gene matches. CDR3 length: 15 amino acids. CDR3 coding DNA: TGTGCCAGCAGTTTATCTAGCGGGGGGGCCTACGAGCAGTACTTC. This gives the protein CASSLSSGGAYEQYF.

V and J are TRBV18 and TRBJ2-5, with D perhaps TRBD1 (5 bases). The CDR3 sequence is 17 residues long. Per the germline V gene, CDR1 is KGHSH and CDR2 is LQKENI. Trimming took 0 bases from V and 1 from J, leaving 15 bases between them. CDR3: CASSPPGDRGLQETQYF. CDR3 in DNA: TGTGCCAGCTCACCACCAGGGGATAGGGGCCTCCAAGAGACCCAGTACTTC.

This clone was counted once. CDR3 nucleotide sequence: TGTGCCAGCGGGTGGGAGGTCAATCAGCCCCAGCATTTT. This gives the protein CASGWEVNQPQHF. The chain combines TRBV6-5 with TRBJ1-5; no clear D gene. V shed 8 bases and J shed 3 bases, with 11 bases lying between them. This CDR3 is 13 amino acids long. Germline lookup yields CDR1 MNHEY and CDR2 SVGAGI.

This chain uses TRBV11-2 with TRBJ2-1; 7 nucleotides agree with TRBD2. CDR3 size: 17 residues. Germline V lookup: CDR1 SGHAT, CDR2 FQNNGV. V lost 1 base to trimming and J lost 5 bases; unmatched junction nucleotides: 11. CDR3 sequence: CASSLVVREKLDNEQFF. The CDR3 coding sequence is TGTGCCAGCAGCTTAGTGGTGCGGGAGAAACTCGACAATGAGCAGTTCTTC.

The V and J genes are TRBV19 and TRBJ2-1, with 7 positions matching TRBD2. The CDR3 consists of 14 residues. V lost 3 bases and J lost 1; bases outside the gene matches: 0. Germline lookup yields CDR1 LNHDA and CDR2 SQIVND (reference sequence). The CDR3 bases are TGTGCCAGTAGTATTAGCGGGTCCTACAATGAGCAGTTCTTC. This sequence encodes CASSISGSYNEQFF.

This chain joins TRBV6-5 and TRBJ2-1; 8 nucleotides match TRBD2. The V segment lost 7 bases and the J segment 10 bases; nucleotides outside the gene matches: 12. CDR1 and CDR2 from the germline V gene are MNHEY and SVGAGI. CDR3 length equals 14 residues. CDR3: CASTSSGLESEQFF. CDR3 DNA: TGTGCCAGCACGTCTAGCGGGCTGGAGTCGGAGCAGTTCTTC.

V gene TRBV6-5 combines with J gene TRBJ1-5, with D possibly matching TRBD1 (5 bases). The V end was cut by 0 bases, the J end by 7 bases, with 7 bases between. The CDR3 totals 13 residues. Germline CDR1 and CDR2: MNHEY and SVGAGI. The CDR3 sequence: CASSYSGRQPQHF. The CDR3, as DNA: TGTGCCAGCAGTTACTCGGGACGCCAGCCCCAGCATTTT.

This clone was observed once. This rearrangement joins TRBV29-1 to TRBJ1-5; unclear D gene. The germline V gene encodes CDR1 SQVTM and CDR2 ANQGSEA. The length of the CDR3 is 13 residues. The V gene lost 4 bases and the J gene lost 2 bases, with 9 bases spanning the gap. The CDR3 region is CSVADWGNQPQHF. The CDR3 DNA reads TGCAGCGTTGCGGACTGGGGCAATCAGCCCCAGCATTTT.

The V call is TRBV6-6, the J call TRBJ1-6; 7 positions match TRBD1. This CDR3 spans 15 amino acids. Germline-derived CDR1 and CDR2 are MNHNY and SVGAGI (reference sequence). J lost 9 bases, V lost 6 bases, and 11 bases had no gene match. The CDR3 reads CASSTLLQGGSPLHF. Written as DNA, the CDR3 is TGTGCCAGCAGCACACTACTTCAGGGGGGTTCACCCCTCCACTTT.

The chain links TRBV11-2 to TRBJ1-2; D is uncertain. Germline lookup yields CDR1 SGHAT and CDR2 FQNNGV. V was clipped by 3 bases and J by 2 bases, with 10 bases between them. The CDR3 sequence is 14 residues long. CDR3 in amino acids: CASSFPGMNYGYTF. The CDR3 DNA sequence: TGTGCCAGCAGCTTCCCCGGGATGAACTATGGCTACACCTTC.